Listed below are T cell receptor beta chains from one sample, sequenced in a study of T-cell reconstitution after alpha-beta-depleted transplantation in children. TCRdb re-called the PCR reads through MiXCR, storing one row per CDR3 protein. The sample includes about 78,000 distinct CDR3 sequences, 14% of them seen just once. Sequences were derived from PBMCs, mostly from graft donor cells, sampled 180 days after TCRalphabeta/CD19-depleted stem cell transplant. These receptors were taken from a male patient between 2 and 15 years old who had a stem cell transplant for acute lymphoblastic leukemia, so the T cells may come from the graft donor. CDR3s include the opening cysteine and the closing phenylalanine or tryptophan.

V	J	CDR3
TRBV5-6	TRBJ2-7	CTSNWRATGGYEQYF
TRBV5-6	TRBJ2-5	CASSLSLGQGAGWKTQYF
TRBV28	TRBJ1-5	CASSEQGDSNQPQHF
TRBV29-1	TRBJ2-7	CSVWDRAYEQYF
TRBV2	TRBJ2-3	CASSWGSADTQYF
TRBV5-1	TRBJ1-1	CASSYTTENTEAFF
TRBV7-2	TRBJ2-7	CASSLQGKRSYEQYF
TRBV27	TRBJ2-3	CAVGGDSPGTDTQYF
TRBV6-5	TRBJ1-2	CASSSPGTGGSSSGYGYTF
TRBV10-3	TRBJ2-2	CATTETGNTGELFF
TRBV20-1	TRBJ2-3	CSALIGRGGGDTQYF
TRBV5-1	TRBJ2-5	CASSYLEETQYF
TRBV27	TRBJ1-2	CASSATRGLRASF
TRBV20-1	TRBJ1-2	CSARDRWLLGYTF
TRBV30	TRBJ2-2	CAWNKGTGELFF
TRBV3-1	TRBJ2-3	CASSQDFPSADTDTQYF
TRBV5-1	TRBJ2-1	CASKFLPGGPYNEQFF
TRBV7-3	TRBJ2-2	CASSLFGSIGTGELFF
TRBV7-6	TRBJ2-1	CASMRGSGGHEQFF
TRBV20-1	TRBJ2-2	CSAKRGPGELFF
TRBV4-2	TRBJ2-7	CASSLDGQFSYEQYF
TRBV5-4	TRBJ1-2	CASSLPGRHYGYTF
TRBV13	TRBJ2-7	CASTLHRDREQYF
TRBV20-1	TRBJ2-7	CSAIRGIARNSYEQYF
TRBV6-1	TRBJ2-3	CASGLGQGKMTQYF